Following are 15 T cell receptor beta chains from one sample sequenced in a study of tissue T cells after allogeneic stem cell transplantation. Time point denoted: mouse harvest day 7 after allogeneic transplant. Each mouse received 10^7 T-cell-depleted marrow cells plus 10^6 splenic CD5+ T cells by tail vein. Sequencing was performed with immunoSEQ multiplex PCR; in TCRdb, only in-frame clones are kept and a portion is missing. The sample lists about 6,900 clones; approximately 50% were seen once. Sequenced input: gut tissue. Every receptor here comes from a female BALB/c mouse given C57BL/6 T cells with graft-versus-host disease after an allogeneic hematopoietic cell transplant.

As for this clone: Here the gene names and germline are mouse. The CDR3 extends 1 residue past the end of the read, so its final part is completed from the germline J gene. This rearrangement joins TRBV5 to TRBJ2-5; TRBD2 agrees at 11 bases. V lost 0 bases and J lost 5; bases outside the gene matches: 4. The CDR3 is 16 amino acids. CDR1 and CDR2 (germline): LGHNA, YNLKQL (reference sequence). Incomplete CDR3 DNA: TGTGCCAGCAGCCAAGATCTAGGACTGGGGGGAGACACCCAGTAC. It is translated as CASSQDLGLGGDTQY. The full CDR3 sequence reads CASSQDLGLGGDTQYF.

Details on this clone: The genes are named according to mouse. Read coverage stops 1 residue before the CDR3 terminus; the germline J gene supplies the remainder. The chain recombines TRBV20 with TRBJ1-3, with a possible D match to TRBD1 (6 bases). Germline V gene data show CDR1 as GFQATS and CDR2 as STVNSAI. The CDR3 extends over 15 amino acids. V gave up 4 bases and J gave up 0 bases, with 13 bases separating them. The CDR3 DNA, read in part, is TGTGGTGCTAAAGGGACACCTAATTCTGGAAATACGCTCTAT. As protein: CGAKGTPNSGNTLY. The full CDR3 sequence reads CGAKGTPNSGNTLYF.

This clone was recorded a few times. Each gene name is a mouse one. The DNA read from the CDR3 is TGTGCCAGCAGTTTTTCTGGAAATACGCTCTAT. This codes for CASSFSGNTLY. The CDR3 in its entirety is CASSFSGNTLYF. The rearrangement links TRBV14 to TRBJ1-3; D not resolved. Coverage ceases 1 residue before the CDR3 finishes, and the germline J gene fills in the end. V dropped 2 bases and J dropped 0 bases, with 0 bases sitting between them. Germline V gene lookup returns CDR1 SGHDT and CDR2 FRDEAV. There are 12 residues in the CDR3.

This clone was detected only a few times. Genes and germline come from the mouse. The CDR3 is cut off 1 residue early in the read; its end comes from the germline J gene. This chain links TRBV2 with TRBJ2-1; D is undetermined. Germline lookup yields CDR1 LGHNA and CDR2 YSYQKL. The length of the CDR3 is 14 residues. V was shortened by 3 bases and J by 1 base, with 7 bases between the two germline ends. The CDR3: CASSHRQNYAEQFF. The CDR3 bases that were read are TGTGCCAGCAGCCATCGACAAAACTATGCTGAGCAGTTC.

As for this clone: Any gene name here is a mouse gene name. The sequence runs out 1 residue before the end of the CDR3; the remainder is reconstructed from the germline J gene. The rearrangement uses TRBV3 and TRBJ2-4; the D gene is possibly TRBD2 (7 bases). Trimming pared 7 bases from V and 1 base from J, leaving 15 bases between. CDR1 and CDR2 from the germline V gene are SNHLY and FYNGKV (reference sequence). The CDR3 totals 15 residues. CDR3 in amino acids: CASNLEGGGQNTLYF. The DNA read from the CDR3 is TGTGCCAGCAACCTGGAGGGGGGGGGTCAAAACACCTTGTAC.

A word on this clone: Gene and germline names: mouse. The sequenced fragment ends 1 residue before the CDR3 boundary, so the rest is inferred from the germline J gene. J is TRBJ2-4 and V is TRBV3, with 8 bases lining up with TRBD2. Germline trimming cut 4 bases from V and 2 bases from J; bases unmatched to any gene: 2. The V gene's germline CDR1 is SNHLY and CDR2 FYNGKV (reference sequence). This CDR3 is built from 14 residues. The CDR3 protein is CASSSTGVQNTLYF. The DNA read from the CDR3 is TGTGCCAGCAGCTCGACTGGGGTTCAAAACACCTTGTAC.

In this sample, this clone turned up a few times. Gene and germline names: mouse. The observed sequence ends 1 residue before the CDR3 terminus, with the missing tail filled in from the germline J gene. The V and J genes are TRBV13-2 and TRBJ2-5; D is unclear. V shed 5 bases and J shed 2 bases, with 3 bases lying between them. The CDR3 totals 11 residues. Germline loops: CDR1 NNHNN, CDR2 SYGAGS (reference sequence). The CDR3 sequence is CASGVQDTQYF. The part of the CDR3 DNA that was read is TGTGCCAGCGGGGTCCAAGACACCCAGTAC.

This clone was observed a handful of times. All gene names here are mouse names. The read terminates 1 residue ahead of where the CDR3 ends, so the germline J gene completes it. This rearrangement joins TRBV12-1 to TRBJ2-7; a possible D gene is TRBD1 (6 bases). Germline V lookup: CDR1 SGHSN, CDR2 HYEKVE. V dropped 0 bases and J dropped 0 bases, with 11 bases sitting between them. This CDR3 contains 15 residues. The CDR3 loop reads CASSLEGTHSYEQYF. The CDR3 DNA, read in part, is TGTGCCAGCTCTCTCGAAGGGACACACTCCTATGAACAGTAC.

Details on this clone: All gene names here are mouse names. The read terminates 1 residue before the CDR3 end, so the remaining end is supplied by the germline J gene. This chain links TRBV26 with TRBJ1-3; D unresolved. This CDR3 spans 15 amino acids. Germline loops: CDR1 KGHPV, CDR2 FQNQEV (reference sequence). Trimming took 5 bases from V and 0 from J, leaving 11 bases between them. The CDR3 DNA, read in part, is TGTGCCAGCAGTAAACGACGGAATTCTGGAAATACGCTCTAT. The encoded protein is CASSKRRNSGNTLY. The complete CDR3 reads CASSKRRNSGNTLYF.

This clone was counted between two and nine times. Genes and germline are mouse. The CDR3 end falls 1 residue outside the read, so it is completed with the germline J gene. The rearrangement uses TRBV16 and TRBJ2-7, with D possibly matching TRBD2 (6 bases). There are 15 residues in the CDR3. Trimming removed 0 bases from V and 1 base from J, with 10 bases in between. Looked up from germline, CDR1 is SGHSA and CDR2 is FRNQAP. The sequenced part of the CDR3 DNA is TGTGCAAGCAGCTTAGATCTGGGGCGGTCCTATGAACAGTAC. It specifies CASSLDLGRSYEQY. In full, the CDR3 is CASSLDLGRSYEQYF.

Turning to this clone: Gene names and germline match the mouse. The read finishes 1 residue shy of the CDR3 end, and the germline J gene is used to complete it. The chain employs TRBV26 and TRBJ1-1; possible D gene TRBD1, 6 bases. The CDR3 runs 13 residues. The V and J ends lost 1 base and 4 bases respectively, with 7 bases between them. Germline assignment: CDR1 KGHPV and CDR2 FQNQEV (reference sequence). The sequenced CDR3 bases are TGTGCCAGCAGTCTGTGGACAGCCACAGAAGTCTTC. This sequence encodes CASSLWTATEVF. The CDR3 as a whole reads CASSLWTATEVFF.

On this clone: Mouse gene names and germline throughout. The read comes to an end 1 residue before the CDR3 does, leaving the germline J gene to fill in the end. J is TRBJ1-1 and V is TRBV26; 8 bases line up with TRBD1. CDR3 length: 15 amino acids. CDR1 KGHPV and CDR2 FQNQEV come from the germline V gene (reference sequence). V shed 4 bases and J 1 base; nucleotides not matched to a gene: 5. Partial CDR3 DNA: TGTGCCAGCAGTCATACAGGGGGGCGGAACACAGAAGTCTTC. This codes for CASSHTGGRNTEVF. The full CDR3 sequence reads CASSHTGGRNTEVFF. The full variable domain, with the rest looked up from reference TRBV26 and TRBJ1-1, is NSKVIQTPRYLVKGQGQKAKMRCIPEKGHPVVFWYQQNKNNEFKFLINFQNQEVLQQIDMTEKRFSAECPSNSPCSLEIQSSEAGDSALYLCASSHTGGRNTEVFFGKGTRLTVV.

As for this clone: Mouse names are used for the genes. The missing CDR3 end, 1 residue past where the read stops, is filled in from the germline J gene. The chain joins TRBV20 to TRBJ2-1; TRBD2 aligns across 10 bases. Germline V lookup: CDR1 GFQATS, CDR2 STVNSAI. The length of the CDR3 is 16 residues. V dropped 1 base and J dropped 1; count of bases not matched to a gene: 4. The CDR3 bases that were read are TGTGGTGCTAGGGCCCGGGACTGGGGAAACTATGCTGAGCAGTTC. It translates to CGARARDWGNYAEQF. The full CDR3 protein is CGARARDWGNYAEQFF.

A few counts support this clone. Gene names are mouse gene names. The read ends 1 residue before the CDR3 terminus; that terminus is restored from the germline J gene. The chain joins TRBV1 to TRBJ1-2; TRBD1 matches 9 bases. Germline V CDR1 and CDR2: NSQYPW, LRSPGD (reference sequence). The CDR3 length is 15 residues. V dropped 3 bases and J dropped 2; count of bases not matched to a gene: 4. The CDR3 DNA, read in part, is TGCACCTGCAGTGCGTCGGGGACAGGGAACTCCGACTACACC. It encodes CTCSASGTGNSDYT. The complete CDR3 sequence is CTCSASGTGNSDYTF.

A note on this clone: Gene and germline names: mouse. The CDR3 is cut off 1 residue early in the read; its end comes from the germline J gene. The gene calls are TRBV5 and TRBJ2-5; unclear D gene. This CDR3 is 12 amino acids long. Trimming pared 6 bases from V and 6 bases from J, leaving 10 bases between. Germline CDR1 is LGHNA and CDR2 is YNLKQL (reference sequence). CDR3 bases read: TGTGCCAGCAGTCCGGGGTGGGACACCCAGTAC. Protein sequence: CASSPGWDTQY. The whole CDR3 sequence reads CASSPGWDTQYF.